This T cell receptor beta chain is from a study of molecular identifiers for immune sequencing clone quantification (dated by TCRdb to 2017 to 2018). Context from the whole study: For a replicate experiment, RNA from around 20,000 or 99,000 naive CD8 T cells was divided into five aliquots, of which four were sequenced. CD8 T cells were used in a methods study to benchmark molecular-identifier clustering-based TCR repertoire sequencing (MIDCIRS) and TCR RNA copy counting. The full study reports these points: Highly expanded clone sizes could be underestimated because identical TCR molecules may share a barcode. Modeling gave around 2.7 recovered TCR RNA copies per cell versus approximately 9 by digital PCR, implying around 30% capture efficiency. A single cell's worth of spiked-in Jurkat TCR RNA was reported detectable even among 750,000 to 1,000,000 naive CD8 T cells. Spiked-in Jurkat TCR RNA (10 copies' worth), which is not part of the donor repertoire, was contained in the naive libraries. When barcode sub-clustering was not used, chimeric consensus sequences inflated TCR diversity, with chimeras reaching as high as 47%. In CMV-specific effector cells, over 99% of molecules were held by clones above 20 RNA copies, whereas under 1% of molecules were held by such clones in naive cells.

The germline V gene yields SQVTM for CDR1 and ANQGSEA for CDR2. Including cysteine and phenylalanine, the CDR3 has 12 amino acids. Only the CDR3 part of the read is kept: 36 bases, read in frame from the first base. V and J lose 7 bases and 4 bases, and a span of 12 bases separates them. There are many counts of this clonotype. The antigen it recognizes is unknown. Base qualities were left out, and no much larger clone turns up one base away. Libraries of naive CD8 T cells were generated from approximately 20,000 to 1,000,000 sorted cells, with 10%, 30% or 50% of the purified RNA used. Naive CD8 T cells, defined as CD8+CD4-CCR7+CD45RA+, were FACS-sorted into RLT Plus buffer on a BD FACSAria II. To test detection sensitivity, Jurkat RNA equivalent to over 8 TCR copies was spiked into samples of about 18,000-1,000,000 naive CD8 T cells. CD8 T cells were enriched with RosetteSep CD8+ T Cell Enrichment Cocktail and Ficoll-Paque, followed by ACK red cell lysis.

To prepare the library, PCR was applied. The sequencing machine was an Illumina HiSeq 4000. Bulk TCR libraries were generated as previously described, with the TCR primers listed in Table S5 used. The Qiagen AllPrep DNA/RNA kit was used to purify total RNA. Reads from multiple sequencing runs of the same library were pooled before analysis. The original methods were these. Only reads with exact TCR constant sequence were kept, trimmed to 150 nt, and grouped by their 12-nt molecular barcodes. Within each barcode group, reads were sub-clustered at a 15% Levenshtein threshold, and quality-weighted consensus sequences were built per RNA molecule. Non-functional sequences were filtered out, along with any lower-count sequence sitting one edit away from another sequence. Based on a fit of two negative binomial distributions, barcode sub-clusters having less than 20% of the maximum read count were discarded. TCRdb's own reprocessing of the public reads used fastp at Q25 and MiXCR and kept productive beta chains. Each entry is one CDR3 protein sequence, shown with its most common DNA and genes. The V and J calls were determined by TCRdb, not by the authors. In all, the sample holds about 640,000 distinct CDR3 sequences, and 20% of those were seen once. Approximately 0.9% of the sample belongs to the ten largest clones.

This sequence originates from a human donor in good health. Some libraries in this study had Jurkat cell RNA spiked in. Material for sequencing was naive CD8+ T cells from blood, with Jurkat cell RNA spiked in. What the cell subset or site label conveys for this sample: FACS-sorted CD8+CD4-CCR7+CD45RA+ naive T cells. The chain is encoded by TRBV29-1 joined to TRBJ2-3; the D gene remains uncertain. The CDR3 region: CSALTASDTQYF. The DNA sequence follows: TGCAGCGCGCTCACAGCTTCAGATACGCAGTATTTT.